Below are 9 T cell receptor beta chains sequenced from a single sample in a study of cytomegalovirus exposure and HLA in healthy donors. Some clones are missing from TCRdb's copy, which holds only in-frame ones; the method was immunoSEQ multiplex PCR. The sample holds roughly 250,000 clones, approximately 83% seen once. Sequencing was performed on PBMCs. Receptors originate from a woman aged 25 to 45 in good health and CMV-seropositive.

This chain uses TRBV5-1 with TRBJ2-5; 7 bases align to TRBD1. The CDR3 length is 14 residues. The junction had 7 bases not matched to a gene; V was cut back by 4 bases and J by 4 bases. Germline CDR1 SGHRS, CDR2 YFSETQ. The CDR3 loop reads CASSVGTVVETQYF. CDR3 DNA sequence: TGCGCCAGCAGCGTCGGGACAGTAGTAGAGACCCAGTACTTC.

V gene TRBV5-1 combines with J gene TRBJ2-7, with 8 bases that match TRBD1. The germline CDR1 and CDR2 sequences are SGHRS and YFSETQ. Losses at the gene ends were 4 bases for V and 5 bases for J; bases not matched to a gene: 11. This CDR3 has 15 amino acids. In DNA form, the CDR3 reads TGCGCCAGCAGCAGCGAACAGGGGGGACTGGACGAGCAGTACTTC. This encodes CASSSEQGGLDEQYF. Full variable domain (rest looked up from reference TRBV5-1 and TRBJ2-7): KAGVTQTPRYLIKTRGQQVTLSCSPISGHRSVSWYQQTPGQGLQFLFEYFSETQRNKGNFPGRFSGRQFSNSRSEMNVSTLELGDSALYLCASSSEQGGLDEQYFGPGTRLTVT.

The chain combines TRBV19 with TRBJ1-5; a possible D gene is TRBD1 (5 bases). Trimming removed 5 bases from V and 5 bases from J, with 16 bases in between. Germline V gene sequence: CDR1 LNHDA, CDR2 SQIVND (reference sequence). The CDR3 sequence is 15 residues long. The CDR3: CASSPLTRGDQPQHF. CDR3 DNA sequence: TGTGCCAGTAGTCCTCTGACCCGGGGGGATCAGCCCCAGCATTTT.

The chain is built from TRBV14 and TRBJ1-1; no clear D gene. V was shortened by 3 bases and J by 3 bases, with 8 bases between the two germline ends. The CDR3 covers 13 residues. Germline CDR1 and CDR2: SGHDN and FVKESK. The CDR3 protein is CASSHGGDTEAFF. The CDR3 coding sequence is TGTGCCAGCAGCCATGGCGGGGACACTGAAGCTTTCTTT.

The genes are TRBV7-9 and TRBJ1-2; a possible D gene is TRBD1 (5 bases). Trimming cost V 5 bases and J 5 bases, with 18 bases left between them. The CDR3 covers 15 residues. Germline-derived CDR1 and CDR2 are SEHNR and FQNEAQ (reference sequence). The CDR3 spells CASSLRYGGEYGYTF. CDR3 nucleotide sequence: TGTGCCAGCAGCCTTCGCTATGGGGGGGAATATGGCTACACCTTC.

V gene TRBV19 combines with J gene TRBJ2-1, with TRBD2 identical over 8 bases. Looked up from germline, CDR1 is LNHDA and CDR2 is SQIVND (reference sequence). V lost 5 bases and J lost 9; bases outside the gene matches: 6. CDR3 length: 13 amino acids. The CDR3 reads CASSYSGRGEQFF. DNA for the CDR3: TGTGCCAGTAGTTACAGCGGGAGAGGTGAGCAGTTCTTC.

This rearrangement joins TRBV11-3 to TRBJ2-5; the match to TRBD2 covers 8 bases. After removal of 1 base from V and 2 bases from J, the junction contained 9 bases not matched to a gene. The CDR3 spans 17 residues. CDR1 and CDR2 (germline): SGHNT, YENEEA. The CDR3 nucleotides read TGTGCCAGCAGCTTAGGACGGGAGGGCCGGGTACAAGAGACCCAGTACTTC. Its translation: CASSLGREGRVQETQYF.

This clone was counted a single time. The V gene is TRBV19, the J gene TRBJ1-5, with 8 bases identical to TRBD1. Per germline, CDR1 LNHDA and CDR2 SQIVND (reference sequence). V lost 5 bases and J lost 5; bases outside the gene matches: 5. The length of the CDR3 is 14 residues. For the CDR3, the DNA is TGTGCCAGTAGTCCGGGACAGGATTATCAGCCCCAGCATTTT. Translated, it gives CASSPGQDYQPQHF.

This sequence joins TRBV6-5 and TRBJ1-2, with D perhaps matching TRBD1 (5 bases). The CDR3 sequence is 13 residues long. Trimming shortened V by 5 bases and J by 8 bases, and 15 bases separated the two germline ends. The germline V gene encodes CDR1 MNHEY and CDR2 SVGAGI. The CDR3 sequence: CASSRTGREGYTF. As DNA, the CDR3 is TGTGCCAGCAGTCGTACAGGCCGAGAGGGCTACACCTTC.